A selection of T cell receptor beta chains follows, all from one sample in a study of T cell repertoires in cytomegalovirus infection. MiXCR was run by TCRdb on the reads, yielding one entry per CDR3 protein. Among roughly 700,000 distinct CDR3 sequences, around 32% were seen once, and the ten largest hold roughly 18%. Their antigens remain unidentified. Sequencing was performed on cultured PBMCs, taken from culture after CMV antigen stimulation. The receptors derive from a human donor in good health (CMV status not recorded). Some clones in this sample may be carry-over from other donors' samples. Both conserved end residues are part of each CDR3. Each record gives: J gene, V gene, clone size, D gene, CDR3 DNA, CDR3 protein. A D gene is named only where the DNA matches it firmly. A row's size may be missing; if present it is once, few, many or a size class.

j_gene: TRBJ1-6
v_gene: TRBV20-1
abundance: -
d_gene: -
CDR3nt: TGCAGTGCAAGGCCGGGACGGTGGGTCACCTATAATTCACCCCTCCACTTT
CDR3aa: CSARPGRWVTYNSPLHF

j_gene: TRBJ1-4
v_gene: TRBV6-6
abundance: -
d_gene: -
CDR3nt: TGTGCCAGCAGTTACTCGAAGGGGACTAATGAAAAACTGTTTTTT
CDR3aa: CASSYSKGTNEKLFF

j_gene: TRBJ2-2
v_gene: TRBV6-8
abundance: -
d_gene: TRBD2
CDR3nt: TGTGCCAGCAGAAAAGCGGGGGCGAACACCGGGGAGCTGTTTTTT
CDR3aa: CASRKAGANTGELFF

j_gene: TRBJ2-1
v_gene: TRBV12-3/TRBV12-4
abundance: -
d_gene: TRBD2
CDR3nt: TGTGCCAGCAGGTCGACATCGCTAGCGGGAGCGAGGGTCAATGAGCAGTTCTTC
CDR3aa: CASRSTSLAGARVNEQFF

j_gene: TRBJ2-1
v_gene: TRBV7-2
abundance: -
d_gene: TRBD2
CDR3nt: TGTGCCAGCAGCTTATTGGCTAGCGGGAGTGCTTCCTACAATGAGCAGTTCTTC
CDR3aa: CASSLLASGSASYNEQFF

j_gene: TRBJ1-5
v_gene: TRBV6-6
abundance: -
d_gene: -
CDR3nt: TGTGCCAGCAGTTACAAGGAGCACAATCAGCCCCAGCATTTT
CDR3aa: CASSYKEHNQPQHF

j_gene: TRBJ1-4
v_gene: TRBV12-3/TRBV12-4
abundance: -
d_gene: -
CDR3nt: TGTGCCAGCAGCCGGGGACCAACGGGTGAAAAACTGTTTTTT
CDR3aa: CASSRGPTGEKLFF

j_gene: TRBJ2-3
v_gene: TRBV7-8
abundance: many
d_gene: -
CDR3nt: TGTGCCAGCAGCTTGATGACAACCACAGATACGCAGTATTTT
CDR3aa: CASSLMTTTDTQYF

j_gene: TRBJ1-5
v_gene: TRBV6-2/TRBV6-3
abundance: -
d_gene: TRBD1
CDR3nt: TGTGCCAGCAGACTAACAGGGGGCCGGATTGGCAATCAGCCCCAGCATTTT
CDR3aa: CASRLTGGRIGNQPQHF

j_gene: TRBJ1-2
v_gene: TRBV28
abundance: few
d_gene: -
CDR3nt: TGTGCCAGCAGCCCCGGGACCGAGCGTTATAACTATGGCTACACCTTC
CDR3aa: CASSPGTERYNYGYTF

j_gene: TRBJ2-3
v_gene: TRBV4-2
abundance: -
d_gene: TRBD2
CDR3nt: TGTGCCAGCAGCCAAGACCCCATGACTAGCGCGGGAACAGATACGCAGTATTTT
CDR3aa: CASSQDPMTSAGTDTQYF

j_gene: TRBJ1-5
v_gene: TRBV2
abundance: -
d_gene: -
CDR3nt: TGTGCCAGCAGTGAGGACAGCCGGGGGAGCAATCAGCCCCAGCATTTT
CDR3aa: CASSEDSRGSNQPQHF

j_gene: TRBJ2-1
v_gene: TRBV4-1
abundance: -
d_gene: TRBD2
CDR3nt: TGCGCCAGCAGCCCACTAGCGGCGTTTAAGGATGAGCAGTTCTTC
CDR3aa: CASSPLAAFKDEQFF

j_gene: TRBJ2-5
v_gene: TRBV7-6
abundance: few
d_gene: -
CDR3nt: TGTGCCAGCAGCTTAGTTGCAGTTGAGACCCAGTACTTC
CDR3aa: CASSLVAVETQYF

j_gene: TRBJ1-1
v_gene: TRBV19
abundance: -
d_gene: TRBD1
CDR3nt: TGTGCCAGTAGTGTCGCCGGGACAGGGGCCGCTCTTACTGAAGCTTTCTTT
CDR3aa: CASSVAGTGAALTEAFF

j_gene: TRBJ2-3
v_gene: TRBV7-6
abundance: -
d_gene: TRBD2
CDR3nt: TGTGCCAGCAGCTCAAGCGGGGTTGGCACAGATACGCAGTATTTT
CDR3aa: CASSSSGVGTDTQYF

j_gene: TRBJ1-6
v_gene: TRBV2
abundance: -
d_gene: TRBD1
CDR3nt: TGTGCCAGCAATCCGGGACAGTGGGATTCACCCCTCCACTTT
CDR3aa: CASNPGQWDSPLHF

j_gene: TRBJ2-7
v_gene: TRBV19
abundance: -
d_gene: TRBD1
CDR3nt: TGTGCCAGTAGTCCCGCCAGGGGGCTTTACGAGCAGTACTTC
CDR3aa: CASSPARGLYEQYF

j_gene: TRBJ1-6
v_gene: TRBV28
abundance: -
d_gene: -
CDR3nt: TGTGCCAGCCTAGGCGGGACTAATAATTCACCCCTCCACTTT
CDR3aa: CASLGGTNNSPLHF

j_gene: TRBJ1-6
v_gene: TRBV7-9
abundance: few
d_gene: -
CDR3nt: TGTGCCAGCAGCGATAGTCAGGGCTTGAATTCACCCCTCCACTTT
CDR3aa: CASSDSQGLNSPLHF

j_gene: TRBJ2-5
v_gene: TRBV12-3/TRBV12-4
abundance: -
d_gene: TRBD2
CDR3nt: TGTGCCAGCAGCTTTCGACTAGCGAAAGGCCTGTACCAAGAGACCCAGTACTTC
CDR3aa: CASSFRLAKGLYQETQYF

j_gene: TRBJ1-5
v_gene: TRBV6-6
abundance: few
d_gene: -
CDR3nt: TGTGCCAGCAGCGCACCCTCCCATTTTGTCAGACCCAATCAGCCCCAGCATTTT
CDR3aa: CASSAPSHFVRPNQPQHF

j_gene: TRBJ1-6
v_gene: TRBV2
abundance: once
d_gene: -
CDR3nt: TGTGCCAGCAGTGAAGGCCCCCCGACGAATTCACCCCTCCACTTT
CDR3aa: CASSEGPPTNSPLHF

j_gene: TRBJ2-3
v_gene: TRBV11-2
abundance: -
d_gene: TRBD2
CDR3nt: TGTGCCAGCAGCAACGGACTAGCCGATACGCAGTATTTT
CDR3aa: CASSNGLADTQYF

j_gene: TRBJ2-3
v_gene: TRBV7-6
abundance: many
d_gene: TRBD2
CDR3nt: TGTGCCAGCAGCTCCCGGGGGGGAGGCACAGATACGCAGTATTTT
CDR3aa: CASSSRGGGTDTQYF

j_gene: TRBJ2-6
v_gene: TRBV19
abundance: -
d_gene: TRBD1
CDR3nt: TGTGCCAGTAGTGTCGGACAGGGGGGCCCACCCCTGACTTTC
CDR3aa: CASSVGQGGPPLTF

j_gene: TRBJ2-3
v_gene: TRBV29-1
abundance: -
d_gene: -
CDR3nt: TGCAGCGTCGCCCAGGGGGGAGATACGCAGTATTTT
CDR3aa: CSVAQGGDTQYF

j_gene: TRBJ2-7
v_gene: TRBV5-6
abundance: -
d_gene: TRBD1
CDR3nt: TGTGCCAGCAGCTTGGCTTCCTGGACAGGGAACGAGCAGTACTTC
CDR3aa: CASSLASWTGNEQYF

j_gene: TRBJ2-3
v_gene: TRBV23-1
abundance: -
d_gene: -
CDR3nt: TGCGCCAGCAGTCTCAACAGGGACACAGATACGCAGTATTTT
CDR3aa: CASSLNRDTDTQYF

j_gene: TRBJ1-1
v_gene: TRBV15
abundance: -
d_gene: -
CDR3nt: TGTGCCACCAGCAGAGGCGATAGCACTGAAGCTTTCTTT
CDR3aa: CATSRGDSTEAFF

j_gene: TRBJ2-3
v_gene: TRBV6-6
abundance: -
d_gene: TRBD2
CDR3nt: TGTGCCAGCAGATCTACGGGGGGGCAGGATACGCAGTATTTT
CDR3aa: CASRSTGGQDTQYF

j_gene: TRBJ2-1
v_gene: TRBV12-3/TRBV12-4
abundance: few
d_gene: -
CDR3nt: TGTGCCAGCAAGGTAGAAGTGGCGCGCGATGAGCAGTTCTTC
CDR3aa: CASKVEVARDEQFF

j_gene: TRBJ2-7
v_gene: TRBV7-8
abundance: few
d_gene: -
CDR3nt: TGTGCCAGCAGCTTATTTCTCTACGAGCAGTACTTC
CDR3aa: CASSLFLYEQYF

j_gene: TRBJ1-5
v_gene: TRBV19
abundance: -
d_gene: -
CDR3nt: TGTGCCAGTAGTATTTTCATTGGCTACAATCAGCCCCAGCATTTT
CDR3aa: CASSIFIGYNQPQHF

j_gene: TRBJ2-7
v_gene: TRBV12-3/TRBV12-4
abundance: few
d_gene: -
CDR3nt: TGTGCCAGCAGTTTGCTATCCTGGGAGCAGTACTTC
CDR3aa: CASSLLSWEQYF